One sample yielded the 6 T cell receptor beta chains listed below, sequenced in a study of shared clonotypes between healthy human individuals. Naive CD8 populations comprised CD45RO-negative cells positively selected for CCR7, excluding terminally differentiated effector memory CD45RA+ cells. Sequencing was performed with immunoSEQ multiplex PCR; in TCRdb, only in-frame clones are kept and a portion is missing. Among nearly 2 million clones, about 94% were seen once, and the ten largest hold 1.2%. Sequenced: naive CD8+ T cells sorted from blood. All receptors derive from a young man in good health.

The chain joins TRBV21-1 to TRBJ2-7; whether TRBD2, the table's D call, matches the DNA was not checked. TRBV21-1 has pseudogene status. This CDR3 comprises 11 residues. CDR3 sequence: CATQDCSEQYF. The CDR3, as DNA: TGTGCCACCCAGGACTGTAGCGAGCAGTACTTC.

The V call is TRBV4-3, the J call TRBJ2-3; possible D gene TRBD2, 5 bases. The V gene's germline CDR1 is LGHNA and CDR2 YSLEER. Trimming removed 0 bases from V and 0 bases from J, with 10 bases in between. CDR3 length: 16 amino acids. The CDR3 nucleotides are TGCGCCAGCAGCCAAGACAGCGGAGTGAGCACAGATACGCAGTATTTT. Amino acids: CASSQDSGVSTDTQYF.

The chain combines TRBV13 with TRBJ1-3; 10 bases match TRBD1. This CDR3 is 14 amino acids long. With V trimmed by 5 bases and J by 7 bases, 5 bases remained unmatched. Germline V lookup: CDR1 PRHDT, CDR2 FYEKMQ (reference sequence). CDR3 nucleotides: TGTGCCAGCAGCCCCGGGACAGGGGTGAACACCATATATTTT. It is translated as CASSPGTGVNTIYF.

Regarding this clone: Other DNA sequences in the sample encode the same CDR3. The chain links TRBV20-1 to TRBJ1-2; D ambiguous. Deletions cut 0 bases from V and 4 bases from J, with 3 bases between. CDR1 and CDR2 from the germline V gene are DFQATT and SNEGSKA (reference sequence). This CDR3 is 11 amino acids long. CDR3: CSARDTYGYTF. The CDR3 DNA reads TGCAGTGCTAGAGATACCTATGGCTACACCTTC.

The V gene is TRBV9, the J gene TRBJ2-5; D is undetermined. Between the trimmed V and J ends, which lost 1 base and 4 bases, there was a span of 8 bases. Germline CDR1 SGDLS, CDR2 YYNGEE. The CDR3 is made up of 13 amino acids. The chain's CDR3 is CASSVSSGETQYF. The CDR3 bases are TGTGCCAGCAGCGTAAGCTCGGGAGAGACCCAGTACTTC.

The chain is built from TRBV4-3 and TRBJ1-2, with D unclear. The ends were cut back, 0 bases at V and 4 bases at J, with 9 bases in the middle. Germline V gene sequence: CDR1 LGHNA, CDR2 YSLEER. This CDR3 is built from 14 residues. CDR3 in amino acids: CASSQDITGYGYTF. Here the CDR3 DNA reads TGCGCCAGCAGCCAAGATATAACGGGCTATGGCTACACCTTC.